A single sample gave rise to the 14 T cell receptor beta chains below, sequenced in a study of identical twins. TCRdb analysed the 5' RACE reads with MiXCR anew, one entry per CDR3 protein. This sample yields hundreds of thousands of distinct CDR3 sequences, of which over 8.5% are seen a single time; 0.75% to 1% belongs to the top ten. This same sample was also part of a study on yellow fever vaccine responses in identical twins.

The sequencing input was PBMCs. The receptors derive from a woman aged 18-30 years in good health.

This clonotype was found a few times. The rearrangement joins TRBV18 to TRBJ2-1; D gene unclear. CDR1 and CDR2 from the germline V gene are KGHSH and LQKENI. Deletions cut 2 bases from V and 4 bases from J, with 9 bases between. This CDR3 has 14 amino acids. The CDR3 reads CASSPDGLYNEQFF. CDR3 sequence (DNA): TGTGCCAGCTCACCAGACGGGCTTTACAATGAGCAGTTCTTC.

This clonotype has more than one count but fewer than ten. The V call is TRBV11-3, the J call TRBJ2-2, with D maybe TRBD2 (6 bases). With 5 bases removed from V and 3 bases from J, the gap between germline ends came to 13 bases. This CDR3 is built from 15 residues. Germline CDR1 reads SGHNT; CDR2 reads YENEEA. The CDR3 DNA is TGTGCCAGCAGCCTGGGGCGGGGACACACCGGGGAGCTGTTTTTT. Amino acids: CASSLGRGHTGELFF.

This clonotype was counted between two and nine times. This chain connects TRBV7-3 to TRBJ2-5, with 9 nucleotides matching TRBD1. This CDR3 spans 14 amino acids. CDR1 is SGHTA and CDR2 is FQGTGA in the germline V gene. The J segment lost 8 bases and the V segment lost 2 bases, leaving 6 bases of the junction unmatched. Here the CDR3 DNA reads TGTGCCAGCAGCTTAGATAGGACAGGGGCAACCCAGTACTTC. Its protein is CASSLDRTGATQYF.

This clonotype was recorded only once. The V gene is TRBV6-2 or TRBV6-3, the J gene TRBJ1-1; 7 nucleotides align to TRBD1. The length of the CDR3 is 12 residues. Per germline, CDR1 MNHEY and CDR2 SVGEGT. With V trimmed by 7 bases and J by 5 bases, 4 bases remained unmatched. CDR3 sequence reads: CASTRGATEAFF. CDR3 coding DNA: TGTGCCAGCACCAGGGGGGCTACTGAAGCTTTCTTT.

This clonotype turned up a few times. The rearrangement uses TRBV6-1 and TRBJ2-7; 7 bases align to TRBD1. V dropped 6 bases and J dropped 0; count of bases not matched to a gene: 8. Germline CDR1 MNHNS, CDR2 SASEGT. The CDR3 totals 15 residues. The CDR3 region has the DNA TGTGCCAGCAGGCGACGACAGGGTGGCTCCTACGAGCAGTACTTC. Residues: CASRRRQGGSYEQYF.

This clonotype has only a few counts. This chain uses TRBV20-1 with TRBJ2-7; D may be TRBD1 or TRBD2 (5 bases each). The germline gives CDR1 DFQATT, CDR2 SNEGSKA (reference sequence). V was clipped by 7 bases and J by 7 bases, with 23 bases between them. The CDR3 spans 14 residues. CDR3 residues: CSGQRPEGLVEQYF. CDR3 sequence (DNA): TGCAGTGGACAGAGACCCGAGGGGCTAGTGGAGCAGTACTTC.

This clonotype was seen a handful of times. V gene TRBV27 combines with J gene TRBJ2-3, with TRBD2 matching 8 bases. Germline CDR1 is MNHEY and CDR2 is SMNVEV (reference sequence). After removal of 5 bases from V and 1 base from J, the junction contained 8 bases not matched to a gene. The CDR3 consists of 16 residues. This chain's CDR3 is CASSKVAGRGTDTQYF. The DNA of the CDR3 is TGTGCCAGCAGTAAAGTAGCGGGGCGGGGCACAGATACGCAGTATTTT.

This clonotype came up many times. The genes are TRBV12-3 or TRBV12-4 and TRBJ2-3; 8 nucleotides agree with TRBD2. This CDR3 is 16 amino acids long. Germline trimming cut 5 bases from V and 1 base from J; bases unmatched to any gene: 8. The CDR3, as DNA: TGTGCCAGCAGTGCCCAACTAGCGGTTCGCACAGATACGCAGTATTTT. Its translation: CASSAQLAVRTDTQYF.

J is TRBJ2-7 and V is TRBV12-3 or TRBV12-4; D is uncertain. Trimming pared 6 bases from V and 9 bases from J, leaving 9 bases between. The CDR3 extends over 10 amino acids. The CDR3 coding sequence is TGTGCCAGCAGGGGTCGGGTGCAGTACTTC. Translating gives CASRGRVQYF.

This clonotype was seen at least ten times. J is TRBJ2-3 and V is TRBV5-1, with D tentatively TRBD1 (6 bases). Trimming stripped 0 bases from V and 2 bases from J, with 16 bases between. The length of the CDR3 is 17 residues. Germline CDR1 SGHRS, CDR2 YFSETQ. CDR3 residues: CASSLALTTGNTDTQYF. The CDR3 coding sequence is TGCGCCAGCAGCTTGGCCCTGACGACAGGCAACACAGATACGCAGTATTTT.

This clonotype was counted a few times. The chain has TRBV7-3 and TRBJ2-1, with D perhaps TRBD1 or TRBD2 (5 bases each). V was cut by 3 bases and J by 4 bases, with 13 bases left in between. This CDR3 region has 15 residues. Per the germline V gene, CDR1 is SGHTA and CDR2 is FQGTGA. CDR3 protein: CASSFRGGNYNEQFF. DNA for the CDR3: TGTGCCAGCAGCTTCCGTGGGGGAAATTACAATGAGCAGTTCTTC.

This clonotype showed up just a few times. The chain joins TRBV7-3 to TRBJ2-1; the match to TRBD2 covers 8 bases. CDR1 is SGHTA and CDR2 is FQGTGA in the germline V gene. The junction had 10 bases not matched to a gene; V was cut back by 5 bases and J by 4 bases. The CDR3 totals 16 residues. The CDR3 sequence is CASSPHLRGEYNEQFF. The DNA of the CDR3 is TGTGCCAGCAGCCCTCACCTGCGGGGGGAATACAATGAGCAGTTCTTC.

On this clonotype: This may come from a read error, since a much larger clone is one base off. The gene calls are TRBV20-1 and TRBJ2-7; 9 bases are a match to TRBD2. The CDR3 is 13 residues long. The V gene's germline CDR1 is DFQATT and CDR2 SNEGSKA (reference sequence). Trimming cost V 5 bases and J 2 bases; bases outside gene matches: 4. The CDR3 protein is CSAWTSETYEQYF. For the CDR3, the DNA is TGCAGTGCTTGGACTAGCGAAACCTACGAGCAGTACTTC.

The J gene is TRBJ2-5, the V gene TRBV4-1; no definite D call. This CDR3 has 13 residues. V dropped 0 bases and J dropped 2 bases, with 4 bases sitting between them. Germline V gene lookup returns CDR1 MGHRA and CDR2 YSYEKL. The CDR3 nucleotides read TGCGCCAGCAGCCAAGACGAGCAAGAGACCCAGTACTTC. This translates into CASSQDEQETQYF.